A single sample gave rise to the 14 T cell receptor beta chains below, sequenced in a study of blood T cells in healthy people across ages (dated by TCRdb to 2013 to 2016). The library came from 5' RACE. A second PCR of roughly 7 to 11 cycles was performed with a sample-barcoded 5' primer and a J-beta primer mix. TCRdb cleaned the public reads at Q25 with fastp, built clones with MiXCR and kept in-frame beta chains. Rows with a matching CDR3 protein are joined into one entry that keeps the most common DNA and genes. In all, the sample holds approximately 2,000,000 distinct CDR3 sequences, and more than 35% of those were seen once. The ten largest account for roughly 23% of the sample. Sequenced material: blood. These receptor sequences come from a human donor in good health.

The chain joins TRBV29-1 to TRBJ2-1; TRBD1 or TRBD2 may be the D gene (6 bases each). The V and J ends lost 1 base and 4 bases respectively, with 20 bases between them. The CDR3 runs to 17 residues. Germline loops: CDR1 SQVTM, CDR2 ANQGSEA. The CDR3 DNA is TGCAGCGTTGAAGTGACTTTCGGAGTAGGGGGGTACAATGAGCAGTTCTTC. Residues: CSVEVTFGVGGYNEQFF.

The sample holds a few counts of this clonotype. The rearrangement joins TRBV12-3 or TRBV12-4 to TRBJ1-5; D is possibly TRBD1 (6 bases). The CDR3 length is 15 residues. Trimming took 4 bases from V and 1 from J, leaving 11 bases between them. The CDR3 DNA reads as TGTGCCAGCAGTTCACAGGGTAGGAGCAATCAGCCCCAGCATTTT. It translates to CASSSQGRSNQPQHF.

This clonotype was observed a few times. The junction shows a germline mismatch at one end, possibly a read error. The rearrangement uses TRBV5-1 and TRBJ2-3; D is possibly TRBD1 (6 bases). Germline CDR1 reads SGHRS; CDR2 reads YFSETQ. The CDR3 covers 14 residues. This chain's CDR3 is CASSPDRPQDMQYF. In DNA form, the CDR3 reads TGCGCCAGCAGCCCTGACAGGCCCCAAGATATGCAGTATTTT.

This chain connects TRBV7-3 to TRBJ2-7, with a possible D match to TRBD2 (5 bases). This CDR3 region has 15 residues. V gave up 3 bases and J gave up 7 bases, with 19 bases separating them. Looked up from germline, CDR1 is SGHTA and CDR2 is FQGTGA. CDR3 amino acids: CASSLLDSDIGEQYF. The DNA for the CDR3 is TGTGCCAGCAGCTTGTTGGACTCCGACATAGGGGAGCAGTACTTC.

The sample holds one count of this clonotype. An end of the junction does not agree with germline; a read error may underlie this. The chain has TRBV24-1 and TRBJ2-1; 8 bases are a match to TRBD2. In germline, CDR1 is KGHDR, CDR2 SFDVKD. The CDR3 extends over 14 amino acids. CDR3 protein: CAARAGGAYNEQFF. The CDR3, as DNA: TGTGCCGCCAGGGCGGGGGGCGCCTACAATGAGCAGTTCTTC.

This clonotype was seen ten or more times. Sequence at one end of the junction differs from germline and may be a read error. This chain joins TRBV5-1 and TRBJ2-1; D unclear. The CDR3 runs to 12 residues. Germline lookup yields CDR1 SGHRS and CDR2 YFSETQ. The CDR3 sequence is CASSLVVDEQFF. The CDR3 DNA is TGTGCCAGCAGTTTAGTCGTCGATGAGCAGTTCTTC.

This clonotype was picked up a small number of times. At one of its ends the junction is not consistent with the germline gene, which may arise from a read error. The rearrangement links TRBV20-1 to TRBJ2-5; D not resolved. The CDR3 sequence is 14 residues long. Germline CDR1 DFQATT, CDR2 SNEGSKA (reference sequence). CDR3: CSARDPSGLETQYF. The DNA of the CDR3 is TGTAGTGCTAGAGACCCTTCGGGCTTGGAGACCCAGTACTTC.

V is TRBV4-2 and J is TRBJ1-1, with 7 bases fitting TRBD1. CDR1 is LGHNA, CDR2 YNFKEQ, per germline. This CDR3 comprises 19 residues. The junction had 18 bases not matched to a gene; V was cut back by 4 bases and J by 1 base. The CDR3 nucleotides read TGTGCCAGCAGCCGGCGGACAGGAGGGACTGTCGGGTCGAACACTGAAGCTTTCTTT. Amino acids: CASSRRTGGTVGSNTEAFF.

This clonotype was counted between two and nine times. The rearrangement links TRBV27 to TRBJ1-2; D gene unclear. With 10 bases removed from V and 4 bases from J, the gap between germline ends came to 13 bases. The CDR3 contains 12 residues. Looked up from germline, CDR1 is MNHEY and CDR2 is SMNVEV (reference sequence). CDR3 in amino acids: CATPEGPYGYTF. The CDR3 coding sequence is TGTGCCACCCCGGAAGGTCCCTATGGCTACACCTTC.

This clonotype has only a few counts. The gene calls are TRBV27 and TRBJ1-5; possibly TRBD1 for D (5 bases). Germline V lookup: CDR1 MNHEY, CDR2 SMNVEV (reference sequence). V shed 6 bases and J shed 0 bases, with 12 bases lying between them. CDR3 length: 15 amino acids. The CDR3 here is CASSRGRFSNQPQHF. CDR3 coding DNA: TGTGCCAGCAGCCGGGGCAGGTTTAGCAATCAGCCCCAGCATTTT.

This clonotype was detected only a few times. The V gene is TRBV28, the J gene TRBJ2-7; tentatively, D is TRBD1 (6 bases). This CDR3 spans 14 amino acids. V shed 5 bases and J shed 4 bases, with 15 bases lying between them. From germline, CDR1 is MDHEN and CDR2 SYDVKM. The DNA of the CDR3 is TGTGCCAGCAGTGCCTGGGACACCCATTACGAGCAGTACTTC. Its protein product is CASSAWDTHYEQYF.

V and J are TRBV20-1 and TRBJ1-5; a weak D match, TRBD1 (5 bases). There are 13 residues in the CDR3. CDR1 and CDR2 from the germline V gene are DFQATT and SNEGSKA (reference sequence). V was trimmed by 5 bases and J by 5 bases, leaving 13 bases between them. The CDR3 coding sequence is TGCAGTGCTGTGACAGACCCCGATCAGCCCCAGCATTTT. It translates to CSAVTDPDQPQHF.

The J gene is TRBJ1-1, the V gene TRBV29-1; 9 bases are a match to TRBD1. Germline loops: CDR1 SQVTM, CDR2 ANQGSEA. V trimming: 5 bases; J trimming: 6 bases; junction bases outside the gene matches: 4. CDR3 length: 12 residues. CDR3 DNA: TGCAGCGTTCACAGGGGGCGAGCTGAAGCTTTCTTT. It is translated as CSVHRGRAEAFF.

A few counts support this clonotype. The CDR3: CSALDRGLYGYTF. The DNA for the CDR3 is TGCAGTGCCCTGGACAGGGGACTGTATGGCTACACCTTC. V usage is TRBV20-1 and J usage is TRBJ1-2, with 9 bases that match TRBD1. This CDR3 contains 13 residues. Germline V gene sequence: CDR1 DFQATT, CDR2 SNEGSKA (reference sequence). The V segment lost 6 bases and the J segment 5 bases; nucleotides outside the gene matches: 7.